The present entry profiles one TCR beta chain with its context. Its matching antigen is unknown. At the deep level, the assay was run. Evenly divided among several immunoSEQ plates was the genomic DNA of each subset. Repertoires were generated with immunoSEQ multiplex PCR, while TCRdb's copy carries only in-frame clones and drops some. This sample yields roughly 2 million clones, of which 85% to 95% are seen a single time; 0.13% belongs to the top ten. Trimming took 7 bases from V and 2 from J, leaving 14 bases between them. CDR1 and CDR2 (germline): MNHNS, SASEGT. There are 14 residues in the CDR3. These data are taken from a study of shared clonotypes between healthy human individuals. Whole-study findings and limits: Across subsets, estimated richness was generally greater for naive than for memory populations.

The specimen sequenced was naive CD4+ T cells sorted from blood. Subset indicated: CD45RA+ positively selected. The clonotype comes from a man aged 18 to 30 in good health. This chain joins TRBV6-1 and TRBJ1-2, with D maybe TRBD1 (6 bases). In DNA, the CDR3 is TGTGCCAGCACGCAGGGGAAAGGGAACTATGGCTACACCTTC. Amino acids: CASTQGKGNYGYTF.